The present entry profiles one T cell receptor beta chain with its context. The data are from a study of blood T cell repertoires in COVID-19. The V end was cut by 7 bases, the J end by 2 bases, with 15 bases between. Germline values: CDR1 MNHEY, CDR2 SVGAGI. This CDR3 spans 15 amino acids. The table came from immunoSEQ multiplex PCR; TCRdb's copy has only in-frame clones and leaves some out. The sample consists of under 250,000 clones, around 82% of them appearing once. The source of this sequence is a man under 40 with acute COVID-19. The genes are TRBV6-5 and TRBJ1-5, with D perhaps TRBD1 (5 bases). Sequencing used PBMCs or T cells enriched from blood (not recorded which). The CDR3 here is CASTLGGRGNQPQHF. The CDR3 region has the DNA TGTGCCAGCACCTTGGGGGGAAGGGGCAATCAGCCCCAGCATTTT.